The TCR beta chain under discussion was sequenced for a study of cytomegalovirus exposure and HLA in healthy donors. General study results and limits: For most TCR beta V segments, an earlier analysis put the productive rate at about 90% or about 30% of the time.

Primers for the PCR totalled 60 Vbeta and 13 Jbeta. Method: immunoSEQ multiplex PCR; TCRdb's copy keeps in-frame clones and lacks some. This table holds approximately 150,000 clones, approximately 80% found once. CDR1 SGDLS and CDR2 YYNGEE come from the germline V gene. The CDR3 runs to 15 residues. Germline trimming cut 0 bases from V and 3 bases from J; bases unmatched to any gene: 3. A remark on this clone: The antigen is unknown.

V gene TRBV9 combines with J gene TRBJ2-3, with TRBD2 identical over 8 bases. This clonotype was obtained from a man in his fifties or sixties in good health and CMV-seropositive. The sample consisted of PBMCs. CDR3 amino acids: CASSVGLAGTDTQYF. In nucleotides, the CDR3 is TGTGCCAGCAGCGTAGGATTAGCGGGGACAGATACGCAGTATTTT.